These 3 T cell receptor beta chains were all obtained from the same sample, sequenced in a study of T-cell reconstitution after alpha-beta-depleted transplantation in children. A library of TCRbeta sequences, prepared with unique molecular identifiers, was generated. TCRdb re-derived calls from the PCR reads in MiXCR, one entry per CDR3 protein. The sample yields about 830,000 distinct CDR3 sequences, roughly 15% seen once. The specimen comprised PBMCs, mostly from graft donor cells, sampled 360 days after TCRalphabeta/CD19-depleted stem cell transplant. These receptors were collected from a male patient aged 10 to 17 who had a stem cell transplant for acute lymphoblastic leukemia, so the T cells may come from the graft donor.

This clonotype was recorded a few times. The chain employs TRBV29-1 and TRBJ2-5, with D maybe TRBD2 (6 bases). V was clipped by 3 bases and J by 5 bases, with 10 bases between them. Germline assignment: CDR1 SQVTM and CDR2 ANQGSEA. The CDR3 is 12 residues long. The CDR3 region has the DNA TGCAGCGTTGAGACTGGGGGGGAGACCCAGTACTTC. Protein: CSVETGGETQYF.

A word on this clonotype: A read error may account for a junction end that differs from germline. This chain joins TRBV28 and TRBJ2-7; 9 bases are shared with TRBD1. This CDR3 has 16 amino acids. The germline CDR1 and CDR2 sequences are MDHEN and SYDVKM. CDR3 nucleotides: TGTGCCAGCAGTTCCCCCCTCGAACAGGGGGCATACGAGCAGAACTTC. It codes for CASSSPLEQGAYEQNF.

In its sample, this clonotype was seen a few times. The V gene is TRBV5-1, the J gene TRBJ1-1; D uncertain. Germline CDR1 is SGHRS and CDR2 is YFSETQ. CDR3 length: 12 residues. The V gene lost 0 bases and the J gene lost 6 bases, with 6 bases spanning the gap. The CDR3 region is CASSLDFAEAFF. CDR3 bases: TGCGCCAGCAGCTTGGACTTCGCTGAAGCTTTCTTT.